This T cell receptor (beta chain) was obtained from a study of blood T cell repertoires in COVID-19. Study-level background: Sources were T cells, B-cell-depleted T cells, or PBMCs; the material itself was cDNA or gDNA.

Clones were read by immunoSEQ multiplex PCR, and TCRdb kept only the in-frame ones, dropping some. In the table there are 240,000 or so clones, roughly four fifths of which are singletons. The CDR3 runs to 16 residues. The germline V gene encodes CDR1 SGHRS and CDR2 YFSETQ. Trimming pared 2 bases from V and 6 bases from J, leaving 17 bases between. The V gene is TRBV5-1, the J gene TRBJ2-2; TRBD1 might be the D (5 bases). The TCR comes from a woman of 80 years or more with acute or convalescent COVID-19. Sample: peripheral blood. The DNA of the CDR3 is TGCGCCAGCAGCTTAGGGGCAGCTATGCAGTCCGGGGAGCTGTTTTTT. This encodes CASSLGAAMQSGELFF.